Sequencing of this T cell receptor (beta chain) was carried out in a study of cytomegalovirus exposure and HLA in healthy donors. Study overall: In an early release, HLA-typed donors contributed 75 million to 85 million unique TCR sequences.

The PCR had 60 Vbeta and 13 Jbeta primers. Generated by immunoSEQ multiplex PCR, the TCRdb table keeps only in-frame clones and is missing some. The sample includes approximately 110,000 clones, around 79% of them seen just once. The germline V gene encodes CDR1 LNHDA and CDR2 SQIVND (reference sequence). The CDR3 loop spans 15 amino acids. V was shortened by 2 bases and J by 1 base, with 9 bases between the two germline ends. The genes are TRBV19 and TRBJ1-3; tentatively, D is TRBD1 (5 bases). The source material was PBMCs. This sequence was found in a woman aged 40 to 50 in good health and CMV-seronegative. CDR3 protein: CASSINAGSGNTIYF. The CDR3 bases are TGTGCCAGTAGTATAAACGCAGGGTCTGGAAACACCATATATTTT. The full variable domain, completed using reference TRBV19 and TRBJ1-3, is DGGITQSPKYLFRKEGQNVTLSCEQNLNHDAMYWYRQDPGQGLRLIYYSQIVNDFQKGDIAEGYSVSREKKESFPLTVTSAQKNPTAFYLCASSINAGSGNTIYFGEGSWLTVV.